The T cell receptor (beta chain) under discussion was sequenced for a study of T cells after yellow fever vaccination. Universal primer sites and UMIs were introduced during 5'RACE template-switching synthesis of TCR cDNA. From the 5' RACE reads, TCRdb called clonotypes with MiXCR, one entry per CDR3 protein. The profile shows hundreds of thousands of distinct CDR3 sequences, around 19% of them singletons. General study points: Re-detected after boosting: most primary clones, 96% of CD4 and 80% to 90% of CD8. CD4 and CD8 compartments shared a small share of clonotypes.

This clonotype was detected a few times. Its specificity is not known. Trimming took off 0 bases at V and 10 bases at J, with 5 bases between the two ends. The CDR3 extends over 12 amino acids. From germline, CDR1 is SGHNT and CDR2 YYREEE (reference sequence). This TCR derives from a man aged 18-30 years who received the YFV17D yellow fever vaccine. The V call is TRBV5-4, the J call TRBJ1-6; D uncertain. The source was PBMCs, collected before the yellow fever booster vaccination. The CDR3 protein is CASSLDGSPLHF. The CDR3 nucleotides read TGTGCCAGCAGCTTGGACGGCTCACCCCTCCACTTT.